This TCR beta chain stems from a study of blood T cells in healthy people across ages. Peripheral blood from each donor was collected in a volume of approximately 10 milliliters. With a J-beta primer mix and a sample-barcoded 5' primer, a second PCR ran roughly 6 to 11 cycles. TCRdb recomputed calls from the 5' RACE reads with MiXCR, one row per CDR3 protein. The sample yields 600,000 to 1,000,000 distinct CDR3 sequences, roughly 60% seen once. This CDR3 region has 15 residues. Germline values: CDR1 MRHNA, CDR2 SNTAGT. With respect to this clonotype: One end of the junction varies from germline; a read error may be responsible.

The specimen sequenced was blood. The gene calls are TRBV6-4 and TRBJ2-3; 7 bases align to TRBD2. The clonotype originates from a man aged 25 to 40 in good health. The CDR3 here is CVSKDREVNTDTQYF. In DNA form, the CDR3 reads TGTGTCAGCAAAGACCGGGAGGTGAACACAGATACGCAGTATTTT.